This T cell receptor (beta chain) was profiled in a study of T cell responses to AZD1222 COVID-19 vaccine. Whole-study results and caveats: Unmutated regions of variants are reportedly targeted by nearly half of spike-specific TCRs. Two doses of AZD1222 preceded a rise in Spike-specific TCR breadth and depth. Donors, mostly white British, included more females; clonal diversity was possibly underestimated. AZD1222 recipients seropositive at baseline numbered only six.

In the case of this clone: Antigen unknown.

The repertoire was sequenced with immunoSEQ multiplex PCR; TCRdb's copy has only in-frame clones and lacks some. In the table there are about 97,000 clones, around nine tenths of which are singletons. This TCR was recovered from an adult in good health. Sample: peripheral blood, taken on day 0 of AZD1222 vaccination.

The chain's CDR3 is CAWDRAAYEQYF. The CDR3 DNA follows: TGTGCCTGGGACAGGGCCGCCTACGAGCAGTACTTC. V is TRBV30 and J is TRBJ2-7, with 7 bases lining up with TRBD1. Germline assignment: CDR1 GTSNPN and CDR2 SVGIG (reference sequence). V lost 5 bases and J lost 2; bases outside the gene matches: 3. The CDR3 totals 12 residues.